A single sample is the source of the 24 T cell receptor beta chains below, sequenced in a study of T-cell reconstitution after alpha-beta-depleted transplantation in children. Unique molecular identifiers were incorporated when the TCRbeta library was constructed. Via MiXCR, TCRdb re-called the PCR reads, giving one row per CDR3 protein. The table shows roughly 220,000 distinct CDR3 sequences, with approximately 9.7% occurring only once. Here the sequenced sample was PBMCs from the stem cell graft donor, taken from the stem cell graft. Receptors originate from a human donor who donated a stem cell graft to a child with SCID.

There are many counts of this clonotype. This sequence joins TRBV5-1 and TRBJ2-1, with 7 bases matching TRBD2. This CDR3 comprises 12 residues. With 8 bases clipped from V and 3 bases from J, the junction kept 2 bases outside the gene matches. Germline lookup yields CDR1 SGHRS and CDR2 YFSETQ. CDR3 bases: TGCGCCAGTGGGACTAACTACAATGAGCAGTTCTTC. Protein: CASGTNYNEQFF.

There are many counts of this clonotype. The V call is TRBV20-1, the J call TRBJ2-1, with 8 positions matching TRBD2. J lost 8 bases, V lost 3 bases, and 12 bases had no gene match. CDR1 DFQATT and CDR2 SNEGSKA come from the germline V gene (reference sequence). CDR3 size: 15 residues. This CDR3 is CSASVPGGVYHEQFF. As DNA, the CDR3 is TGCAGTGCTAGCGTCCCCGGGGGGGTTTACCATGAGCAGTTCTTC.

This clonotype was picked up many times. In DNA form, the CDR3 reads TGTGCCAGCAGCTTAGATAAGGTGGAAGAGACCCAGTACTTC. Encoded protein: CASSLDKVEETQYF. V usage is TRBV7-9 and J usage is TRBJ2-5; no definite D call. Germline values: CDR1 SEHNR, CDR2 FQNEAQ (reference sequence). With 1 base removed from V and 3 bases from J, the gap between germline ends came to 9 bases. The CDR3 loop spans 14 amino acids.

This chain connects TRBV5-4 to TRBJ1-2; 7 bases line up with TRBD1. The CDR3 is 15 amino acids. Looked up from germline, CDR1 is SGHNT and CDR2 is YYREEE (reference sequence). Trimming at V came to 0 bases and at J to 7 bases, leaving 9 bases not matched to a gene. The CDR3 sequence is CASSLGDRESGGYTF. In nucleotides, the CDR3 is TGTGCCAGCAGCTTGGGTGACAGGGAATCGGGTGGCTACACCTTC. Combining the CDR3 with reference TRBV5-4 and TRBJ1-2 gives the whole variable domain ETGVTQSPTHLIKTRGQQVTLRCSSQSGHNTVSWYQQALGQGPQFIFQYYREEENGRGNFPPRFSGLQFPNYSSELNVNALELDDSALYLCASSLGDRESGGYTFGSGTRLTVV.

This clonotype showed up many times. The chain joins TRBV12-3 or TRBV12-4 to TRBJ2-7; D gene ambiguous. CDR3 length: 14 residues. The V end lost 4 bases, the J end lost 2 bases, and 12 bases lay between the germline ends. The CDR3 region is CASSSDLPPYEQYF. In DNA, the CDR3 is TGTGCCAGCAGTTCCGACCTCCCACCCTACGAGCAGTACTTC.

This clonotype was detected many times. The CDR3 nucleotides read TGTGCCAGCAGTGAAAGGTCAGGGGGGAGGAACGAGCAGTACTTC. Translation: CASSERSGGRNEQYF. The J gene is TRBJ2-7, the V gene TRBV2, with D possibly matching TRBD1 (7 bases). Germline V gives CDR1 SNHLY, CDR2 FYNNEI. The CDR3 sequence is 15 residues long. V was pared by 2 bases and J by 5 bases, with 16 bases between. The whole variable domain, remainder taken from reference TRBV2 and TRBJ2-7, is EPEVTQTPSHQVTQMGQEVILRCVPISNHLYFYWYRQILGQKVEFLVSFYNNEISEKSEIFDDQFSVERPDGSNFTLKIRSTKLEDSAMYFCASSERSGGRNEQYFGPGTRLTVT.

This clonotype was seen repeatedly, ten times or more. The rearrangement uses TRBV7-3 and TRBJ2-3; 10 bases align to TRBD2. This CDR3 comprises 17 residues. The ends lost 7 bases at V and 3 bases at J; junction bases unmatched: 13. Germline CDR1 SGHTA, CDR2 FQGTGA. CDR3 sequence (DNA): TGTGCCAGCATCCCATCTAAGCGGGGGGGCAATACAGATACGCAGTATTTT. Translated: CASIPSKRGGNTDTQYF. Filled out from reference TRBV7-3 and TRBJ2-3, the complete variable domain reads GAGVSQTPSNKVTEKGKYVELRCDPISGHTALYWYRQSLGQGPEFLIYFQGTGAADDSGLPNDRFFAVRPEGSVSTLKIQRTERGDSAVYLCASIPSKRGGNTDTQYFGPGTRLTVL.

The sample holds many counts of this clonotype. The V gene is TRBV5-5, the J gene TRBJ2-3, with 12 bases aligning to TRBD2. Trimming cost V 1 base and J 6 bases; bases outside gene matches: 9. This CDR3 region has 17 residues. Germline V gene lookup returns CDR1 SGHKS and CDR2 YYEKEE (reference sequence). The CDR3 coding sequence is TGTGCCAGCAGCTTGTCGAAGACTAGCGGGGGTTATGATACGCAGTATTTT. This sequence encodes CASSLSKTSGGYDTQYF.

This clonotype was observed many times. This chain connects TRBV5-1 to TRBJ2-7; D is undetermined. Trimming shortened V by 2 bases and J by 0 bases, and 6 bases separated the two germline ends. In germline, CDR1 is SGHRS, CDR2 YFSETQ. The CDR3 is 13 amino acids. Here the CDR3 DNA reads TGCGCCAGCAGCTTTCGTGTCTCCTACGAGCAGTACTTC. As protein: CASSFRVSYEQYF.

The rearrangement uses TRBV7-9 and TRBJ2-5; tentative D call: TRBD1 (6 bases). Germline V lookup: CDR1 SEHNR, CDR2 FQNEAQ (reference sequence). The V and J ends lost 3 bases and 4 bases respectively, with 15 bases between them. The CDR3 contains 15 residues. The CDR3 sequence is CASSFTGLVPETQYF. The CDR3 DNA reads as TGTGCCAGCAGCTTCACAGGGTTGGTTCCAGAGACCCAGTACTTC.

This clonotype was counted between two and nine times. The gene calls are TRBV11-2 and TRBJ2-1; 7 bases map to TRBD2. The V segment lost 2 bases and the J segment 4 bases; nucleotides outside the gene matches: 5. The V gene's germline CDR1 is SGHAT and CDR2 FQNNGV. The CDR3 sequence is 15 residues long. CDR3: CASSLLRGKYNEQFF. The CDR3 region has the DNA TGTGCCAGCAGCTTATTGCGGGGGAAATACAATGAGCAGTTCTTC.

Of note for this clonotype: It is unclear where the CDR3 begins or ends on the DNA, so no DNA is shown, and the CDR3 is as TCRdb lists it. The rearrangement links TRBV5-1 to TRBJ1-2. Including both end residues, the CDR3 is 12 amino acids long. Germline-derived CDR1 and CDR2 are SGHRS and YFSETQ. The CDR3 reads CASSTSVDGYTF.

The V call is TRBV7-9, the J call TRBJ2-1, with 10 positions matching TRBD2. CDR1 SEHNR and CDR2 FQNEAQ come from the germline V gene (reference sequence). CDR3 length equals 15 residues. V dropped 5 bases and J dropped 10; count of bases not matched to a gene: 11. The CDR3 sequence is CASSPFPSGGGEQFF. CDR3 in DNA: TGTGCCAGCAGCCCCTTTCCTAGCGGGGGAGGCGAGCAGTTCTTC.

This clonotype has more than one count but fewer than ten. CDR3 region: CASSGGRDSPLHF. CDR3 bases: TGTGCCAGCTCAGGGGGTAGGGATTCACCCCTCCACTTT. J is TRBJ1-6 and V is TRBV18, with D maybe TRBD1 (5 bases). V lost 5 bases and J 8 bases, leaving 10 bases between the germline ends. Per the germline V gene, CDR1 is KGHSH and CDR2 is LQKENI. The CDR3 totals 13 residues. Complete variable domain (other parts from reference TRBV18 and TRBJ1-6): NAGVMQNPRHLVRRRGQEARLRCSPMKGHSHVYWYRQLPEEGLKFMVYLQKENIIDESGMPKERFSAEFPKEGPSILRIQQVVRGDSAAYFCASSGGRDSPLHFGNGTRLTVT.

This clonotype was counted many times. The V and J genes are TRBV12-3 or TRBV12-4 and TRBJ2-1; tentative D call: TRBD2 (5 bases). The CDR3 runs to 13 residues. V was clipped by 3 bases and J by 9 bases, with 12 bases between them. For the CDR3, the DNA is TGTGCCAGCAGTTTCTCCGGACTCGGTGAGCAGTTCTTC. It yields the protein CASSFSGLGEQFF.

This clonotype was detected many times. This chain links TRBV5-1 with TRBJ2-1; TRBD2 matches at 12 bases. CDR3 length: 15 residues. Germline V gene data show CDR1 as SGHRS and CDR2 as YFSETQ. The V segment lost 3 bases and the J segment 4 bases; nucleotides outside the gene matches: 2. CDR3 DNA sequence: TGCGCCAGCAGCTCCGGGACTAGCGGGTACAATGAGCAGTTCTTC. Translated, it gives CASSSGTSGYNEQFF.

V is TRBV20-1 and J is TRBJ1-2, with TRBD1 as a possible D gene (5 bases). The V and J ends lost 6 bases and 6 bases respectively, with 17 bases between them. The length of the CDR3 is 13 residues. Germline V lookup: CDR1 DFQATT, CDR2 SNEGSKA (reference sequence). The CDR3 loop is CSARVGAGHGYTF. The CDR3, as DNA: TGCAGTGCCCGAGTTGGGGCGGGACATGGCTACACCTTC.

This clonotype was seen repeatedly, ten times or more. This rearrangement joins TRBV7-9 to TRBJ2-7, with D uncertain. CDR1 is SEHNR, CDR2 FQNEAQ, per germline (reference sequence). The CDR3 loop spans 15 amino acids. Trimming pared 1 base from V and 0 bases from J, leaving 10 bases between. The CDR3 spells CASSLGETNSYEQYF. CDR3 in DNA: TGTGCCAGCAGCTTAGGTGAAACCAACTCCTACGAGCAGTACTTC.

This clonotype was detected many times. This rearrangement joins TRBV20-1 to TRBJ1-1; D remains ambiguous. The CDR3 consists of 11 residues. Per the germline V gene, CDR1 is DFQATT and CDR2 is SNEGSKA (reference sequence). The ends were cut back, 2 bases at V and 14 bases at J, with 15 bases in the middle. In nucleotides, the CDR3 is TGCAGTGCTAGACTTCGCGGGGAGGCCTTCTTT. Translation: CSARLRGEAFF.

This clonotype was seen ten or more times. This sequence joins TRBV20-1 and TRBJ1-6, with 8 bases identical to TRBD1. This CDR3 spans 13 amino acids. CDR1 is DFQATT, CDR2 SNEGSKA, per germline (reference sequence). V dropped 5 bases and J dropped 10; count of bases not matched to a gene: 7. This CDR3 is CSAPTGEYSPLHF. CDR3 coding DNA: TGCAGTGCTCCGACAGGGGAATACTCACCCCTCCACTTT.

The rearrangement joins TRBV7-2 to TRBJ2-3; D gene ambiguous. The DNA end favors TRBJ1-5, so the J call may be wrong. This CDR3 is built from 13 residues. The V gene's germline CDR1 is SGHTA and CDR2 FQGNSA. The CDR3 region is CASSLAGSDTQHF. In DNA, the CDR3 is TGTGCCAGCAGCTTGGCGGGCTCAGATACGCAGCATTTT.

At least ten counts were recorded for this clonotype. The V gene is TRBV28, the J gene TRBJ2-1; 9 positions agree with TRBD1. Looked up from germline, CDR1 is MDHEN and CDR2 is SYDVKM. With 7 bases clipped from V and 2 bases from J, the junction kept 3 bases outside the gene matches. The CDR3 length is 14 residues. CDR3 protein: CASIRTGAYNEQFF. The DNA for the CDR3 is TGTGCCAGCATACGGACAGGGGCCTACAATGAGCAGTTCTTC.

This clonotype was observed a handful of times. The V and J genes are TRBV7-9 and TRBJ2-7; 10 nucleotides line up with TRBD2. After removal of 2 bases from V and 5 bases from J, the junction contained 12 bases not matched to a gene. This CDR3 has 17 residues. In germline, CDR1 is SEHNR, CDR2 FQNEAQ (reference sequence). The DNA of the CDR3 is TGTGCCAGCAGCTTATTGTTCCAGCGGGGGGGCAGCGACGAGCAGTACTTC. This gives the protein CASSLLFQRGGSDEQYF.

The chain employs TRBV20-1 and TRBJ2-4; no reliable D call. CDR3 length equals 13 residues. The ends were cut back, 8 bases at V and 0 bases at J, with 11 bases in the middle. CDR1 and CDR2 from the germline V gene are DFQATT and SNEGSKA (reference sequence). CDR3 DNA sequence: TGCAGTCCCAACAGTCTAGCCAAAAACATTCAGTACTTC. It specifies CSPNSLAKNIQYF.